One sample yielded the 13 T cell receptor beta chains listed below, sequenced in a study of OX40 agonist ivuxolimab in advanced cancers. TCRdb's copy holds only in-frame clones and misses some; the assay was immunoSEQ multiplex PCR. The sample lists 30,000 to 35,000 clones, 70% to 80% occurring once. Sequenced material: CD4+ or CD8+ T cells sorted from blood, taken in a trial of the OX40 agonist ivuxolimab. These receptors came from an adult with an advanced solid tumor such as melanoma, head and neck, liver or kidney cancer.

The rearrangement links TRBV11-2 to TRBJ2-1; the match to TRBD1 covers 7 bases. This CDR3 is built from 15 residues. V trimming: 1 base; J trimming: 1 base; junction bases outside the gene matches: 1. CDR1 is SGHAT and CDR2 is FQNNGV in the germline V gene. As DNA, the CDR3 is TGTGCCAGCAGCTTAGTACAGGGGTCCTACAATGAGCAGTTCTTC. Encoded protein: CASSLVQGSYNEQFF.

This chain joins TRBV7-3 and TRBJ1-1, with TRBD1 as a possible D gene (5 bases). The length of the CDR3 is 14 residues. Trimming pared 3 bases from V and 5 bases from J, leaving 13 bases between. In germline, CDR1 is SGHTA, CDR2 FQGTGA. The CDR3 DNA is TGTGCCAGCAGCTTGGCAGGGAAAGGAACTGAAGCTTTCTTT. Encoded protein: CASSLAGKGTEAFF.

The chain employs TRBV2 and TRBJ2-6, with D unclear. CDR1 and CDR2 (germline): SNHLY, FYNNEI. V lost 3 bases to trimming and J lost 0 bases, with 6 bases between them. CDR3 size: 15 residues. The CDR3 sequence is CASSDSYSGANVLTF. CDR3 DNA: TGTGCCAGCAGTGATTCATACTCTGGGGCCAACGTCCTGACTTTC.

This chain links TRBV7-9 with TRBJ1-1; D not certain. This CDR3 comprises 13 residues. The V gene lost 4 bases and the J gene lost 8 bases, with 14 bases spanning the gap. From germline, CDR1 is SEHNR and CDR2 FQNEAQ (reference sequence). CDR3 sequence: CASSSYSGQEAFF. CDR3 sequence (DNA): TGTGCCAGCAGCTCATACTCCGGGCAGGAAGCTTTCTTT.

V and J are TRBV10-1 and TRBJ2-1, with 10 bases that match TRBD2. This CDR3 contains 16 residues. Germline V gene sequence: CDR1 WNHNN, CDR2 SYGVQD (reference sequence). J was trimmed by 0 bases and V by 4 bases; bases with no gene match: 3. The CDR3 DNA is TGCGCCAGCAGTGGGACTAGCGGTATCTCCTACAATGAGCAGTTCTTC. Translation: CASSGTSGISYNEQFF.

The rearrangement joins TRBV9 to TRBJ2-1; 7 bases are a match to TRBD1. Germline CDR1 SGDLS, CDR2 YYNGEE. The CDR3 extends over 12 amino acids. V lost 0 bases, J lost 12 bases, and 3 bases stayed unmatched. CDR3 nucleotide sequence: TGTGCCAGCAGCGTAGGAGGGGGCTGGCAGTTCTTC. Its translation is CASSVGGGWQFF. The full variable domain, its missing parts supplied by reference TRBV9 and TRBJ2-1, is DSGVTQTPKHLITATGQRVTLRCSPRSGDLSVYWYQQSLDQGLQFLIQYYNGEERAKGNILERFSAQQFPDLHSELNLSSLELGDSALYFCASSVGGGWQFFGPGTRLTVL.

The chain employs TRBV6-1 and TRBJ1-1; D unclear. CDR1 and CDR2 (germline): MNHNS, SASEGT. This CDR3 has 14 amino acids. The germline V and J ends were trimmed by 2 bases and 6 bases, with 13 bases remaining between them. CDR3 residues: CASSEWNSSPEAFF. CDR3 nucleotide sequence: TGTGCCAGCAGTGAATGGAACAGTAGCCCTGAAGCTTTCTTT.

This clone was recorded a few times. The chain is built from TRBV11-3 and TRBJ2-2; 8 positions agree with TRBD2. The V gene end was trimmed by 0 bases and the J gene end by 6 bases; junction bases not matched to a gene: 3. The CDR3 is 15 residues long. CDR1 is SGHNT and CDR2 is YENEEA in the germline V gene. The CDR3 is CASSLDSRGAGELFF. The CDR3 coding sequence is TGTGCCAGCAGCTTAGACTCGCGGGGGGCCGGGGAGCTGTTTTTT. Variable domain in full (rest from reference TRBV11-3 and TRBJ2-2): EAGVVQSPRYKIIEKKQPVAFWCNPISGHNTLYWYLQNLGQGPELLIRYENEEAVDDSQLPKDRFSAERLKGVDSTLKIQPAELGDSAVYLCASSLDSRGAGELFFGEGSRLTVL.

This clone was counted between two and nine times. J is TRBJ1-2 and V is TRBV5-1; D possibly corresponds to TRBD1 (6 bases). Germline lookup yields CDR1 SGHRS and CDR2 YFSETQ. V was shortened by 2 bases and J by 8 bases, with 10 bases between the two germline ends. CDR3 size: 12 residues. The chain's CDR3 is CASSFGGLGYTF. The CDR3 coding sequence is TGCGCCAGCAGCTTCGGGGGGCTGGGCTACACCTTC.

The V call is TRBV10-1, the J call TRBJ1-4, with 7 positions matching TRBD1. This CDR3 is 14 amino acids long. V lost 3 bases, J lost 3 bases, and 1 base stayed unmatched. In germline, CDR1 is WNHNN, CDR2 SYGVQD (reference sequence). The CDR3 coding sequence is TGCGCCAGCAGTGACGGGACAGCTAATGAAAAACTGTTTTTT. Protein: CASSDGTANEKLFF.

V and J are TRBV28 and TRBJ1-1, with 9 bases aligning to TRBD1. V lost 3 bases and J lost 10; bases outside the gene matches: 6. CDR3 size: 13 residues. Germline CDR1 MDHEN, CDR2 SYDVKM. The CDR3 reads CASSFGQGLTAFF. DNA of the CDR3: TGTGCCAGCAGTTTCGGACAGGGGCTAACAGCTTTCTTT.

This clone was picked up one time. The chain couples TRBV10-3 to TRBJ1-1; D ambiguous. V was pared by 8 bases and J by 7 bases, with 11 bases between. The CDR3 is 11 residues long. Germline V lookup: CDR1 ENHRY, CDR2 SYGVKD. The CDR3 is CAIRGDGEAFF. DNA for the CDR3: TGTGCCATCCGGGGTGATGGTGAAGCTTTCTTT.

The rearrangement links TRBV15 to TRBJ2-2; 13 bases fit TRBD2. CDR3 length: 17 residues. Germline V gene lookup returns CDR1 LNHNV and CDR2 YYDKDF (reference sequence). V shed 5 bases, J shed 0 bases, and the junction held 3 bases outside the gene matches. CDR3: CATSPGLAGANTGELFF. In DNA, the CDR3 is TGTGCCACCAGCCCTGGACTAGCGGGGGCGAACACCGGGGAGCTGTTTTTT.